This is a list of T cell receptor beta chains from one sample in a study of human T cells and chemical hapten exposure. TCRdb analysed the RACE reads with MiXCR anew, one entry per CDR3 protein. The sample records some 350,000 distinct CDR3 sequences, nearly 6.5% being singletons. The material sequenced was whole blood, taken in connection with sensitization to the hapten diphenylcyclopropenone (DPC). All receptors derive from a woman younger than 30 with alopecia areata. Some clones in this sample may be carry-over from other donors' samples. The CDR3 runs from the conserved cysteine through the conserved F or W. The D gene is left open where the match is weak. Some rows have no size entry. The others give once, few or many, or a class for an expanded clone.

J | V | D | size | DNA | CDR3
TRBJ2-3 | TRBV7-2 | TRBD2 | . | TGTGCCAGCAGTCCGACGGGACTACGCACAGATACGCAGTATTTT | CASSPTGLRTDTQYF
TRBJ1-2 | TRBV6-2/TRBV6-3 | TRBD1 | many | TGTGCCAGCAGTTATTCCCTCGGACAGGGCTATGGCTACACCTTC | CASSYSLGQGYGYTF
TRBJ1-5 | TRBV9 | . | . | TGTGCCAGCAGCGAGGGGGTCAGCGGCCAGCCCCAGCATTTT | CASSEGVSGQPQHF
TRBJ2-7 | TRBV7-9 | TRBD2 | many | TGTGCCAGCAGCTTAGTCCCGGGACTAGCGGGGGTCCTCTCCTACGAGCAGTACTTC | CASSLVPGLAGVLSYEQYF
TRBJ2-6 | TRBV5-4 | . | . | TGTGCCAGCACCTATCCGGGGGCCAACGTCCTGACTTTC | CASTYPGANVLTF
TRBJ1-1 | TRBV6-2/TRBV6-3 | TRBD1 | many | TGTGCCAGCCACACCGGACAGGTAACAAGGGCAGCTTTCTTT | CASHTGQVTRAAFF
TRBJ1-2 | TRBV6-5 | . | . | TGTGCCAGCACCCGCACGGCGCCAGACTATGGCTACACCTTC | CASTRTAPDYGYTF
TRBJ1-2 | TRBV2 | . | . | TGTGCCAGCAGTGAAGTATGGGGAACTAAGAGGAGCTACACCTTC | CASSEVWGTKRSYTF
TRBJ1-1 | TRBV12-3/TRBV12-4 | . | few | TGTGCCAGCAGTTTTGGGTGGGACGCTGAAGCTTTCTTT | CASSFGWDAEAFF
TRBJ1-1 | TRBV6-1 | . | few | TGTGCCAGCAATTTTTTGGGGGGGGCCGCTGAAGCTTTCTTT | CASNFLGGAAEAFF
TRBJ1-5 | TRBV2 | TRBD1 | few | TGTGCCAGCAGGGATCCCGGGACAGGGTACGACATTCATCAGCCCCAGCATTTT | CASRDPGTGYDIHQPQHF
TRBJ1-5 | TRBV6-2/TRBV6-3 | . | many | TGTGCCAGCAGGCCCCACACGACAGTCCGAGGGACACATCAGCCCCAGCATTTT | CASRPHTTVRGTHQPQHF
TRBJ2-7 | TRBV12-3/TRBV12-4 | TRBD2 | many | TGTGCCAGCAAGGGGACTAGCGGGGGATACGAGCAGTACTTC | CASKGTSGGYEQYF
TRBJ1-1 | TRBV29-1 | TRBD1 | many | TGCAGCGTTCGTACGACAGGGGACACTGAAGCTTTCTTT | CSVRTTGDTEAFF
TRBJ1-1 | TRBV12-3/TRBV12-4 | . | many | TGTGCCAGCAGACGGAGCATGAACACTGAAGCTTTCTTT | CASRRSMNTEAFF
TRBJ1-1 | TRBV28 | . | . | TGTGCCAGCAGTTTACCCCGCCAGGTGAACACTGAAGCTTTCTTT | CASSLPRQVNTEAFF
TRBJ2-3 | TRBV4-1 | . | few | TGCGCCAGCAGCCAAGATAGGGGCGCAGGGCCCACAGATACGCAGTATTTT | CASSQDRGAGPTDTQYF
TRBJ1-6 | TRBV7-2 | . | many | TGTGCCAGCAGCTTAGGGGGCAGGAGAAATTCACCCCTCCACTTT | CASSLGGRRNSPLHF
TRBJ2-7 | TRBV20-1 | TRBD1 | many | TGCAGTGCCCCGAGACAGGGGTCCTACGAGCAGTACTTC | CSAPRQGSYEQYF
TRBJ2-4 | TRBV12-3/TRBV12-4 | . | few | TGTGCCAGCAGTTTGCGGGAAATTCAGTACTTC | CASSLREIQYF
TRBJ2-3 | TRBV6-5 | TRBD2 | many | TGTGCCAGCAGTTACGGGGGACTAGCGACGACAGATACGCAGTATTTT | CASSYGGLATTDTQYF
TRBJ1-1 | TRBV3-1 | . | few | TGTGCCAGCACACAAGTAGGGGGAAACACTGAAGCTTTCTTT | CASTQVGGNTEAFF
TRBJ2-2 | TRBV3-1 | TRBD1 | . | TGTGCCAGCAGCCAAACAGGGGGCACCGGGGAGCTGTTTTTT | CASSQTGGTGELFF
TRBJ1-1 | TRBV28 | . | few | TGTGCCAGCAGTTTATCCCAGGGAGGGACGGGCACTGAAGCTTTCTTT | CASSLSQGGTGTEAFF
TRBJ1-5 | TRBV6-5 | . | many | TGTGCCAGCAGTCTATTAGGGAATAGCAATCAGCCCCAGCATTTT | CASSLLGNSNQPQHF
TRBJ2-7 | TRBV2 | . | few | TGTGCCAGCAGTGTTTGGTACGAGCAGTACTTC | CASSVWYEQYF
TRBJ2-3 | TRBV12-3/TRBV12-4 | . | few | TGTGCCAGCACCACAGGGGCGGGAACCACAGATACGCAGTATTTT | CASTTGAGTTDTQYF
TRBJ1-4 | TRBV6-1 | . | . | TGTGCCAGCAGTGAAGCGCTTCGTGGCAGGAGTATTGCAACTAATGAAAAACTGTTTTTT | CASSEALRGRSIATNEKLFF
TRBJ1-5 | TRBV6-2/TRBV6-3 | TRBD1 | many | TGTGCCAGCAGTCCTGCCACAGGGGGACAGCCCCAGCATTTT | CASSPATGGQPQHF
TRBJ2-1 | TRBV6-2/TRBV6-3 | TRBD2 | . | TGTGCCAGCAGTGCACCGGGACTAGTCCGGTACAATGAGCAGTTCTTC | CASSAPGLVRYNEQFF
TRBJ1-5 | TRBV12-3/TRBV12-4 | TRBD1 | . | TGTGCCAGCAGTTCATCTGGGACAGGGTTTCAGCCCCAGCATTTT | CASSSSGTGFQPQHF
TRBJ2-3 | TRBV20-1 | TRBD2 | many | TGCAGTGCCCCTTACCCCCTAGCGGGGAGCACAGATACGCAGTATTTT | CSAPYPLAGSTDTQYF
TRBJ2-1 | TRBV7-9 | . | . | TGTGCCAGCCGGGGTTCCTACAATGAGCAGTTCTTC | CASRGSYNEQFF
TRBJ2-3 | TRBV12-3/TRBV12-4 | . | . | TGTGCCAGCAAAAACACAGATACGCAGTATTTT | CASKNTDTQYF
TRBJ2-7 | TRBV7-2 | TRBD2 | many | TGTGCCAGCAGCCCGACTAGCGGGGTCCCTTACGAGCAGTACTTC | CASSPTSGVPYEQYF
TRBJ2-2 | TRBV19 | TRBD2 | few | TGTGCCAGTTTACCCTTAGGAGGACTAGCGGGGTCCGGGGAGCTGTTTTTT | CASLPLGGLAGSGELFF
TRBJ1-1 | TRBV29-1 | TRBD1 | many | TGCAGCGTGGTCCCGGGACAGGGACCGAACACTGAAGCTTTCTTT | CSVVPGQGPNTEAFF
TRBJ2-7 | TRBV28 | . | few | TGTGCCAGCAGTACCCCGGACAGATCGGAGGACGAGCAGTACTTC | CASSTPDRSEDEQYF
TRBJ1-2 | TRBV5-6 | TRBD1 | many | TGTGCCAGCAGTCGGGACAGGACTTATGGCTACACCTTC | CASSRDRTYGYTF
TRBJ2-7 | TRBV20-1 | . | many | TGCAGTGCTAGAGATTCCTACGAGCAGTACTTC | CSARDSYEQYF
TRBJ1-4 | TRBV13 | . | few | TGTGCCAGCAGCTTAGAGGGCAGCCTTAATGAAAAACTGTTTTTT | CASSLEGSLNEKLFF